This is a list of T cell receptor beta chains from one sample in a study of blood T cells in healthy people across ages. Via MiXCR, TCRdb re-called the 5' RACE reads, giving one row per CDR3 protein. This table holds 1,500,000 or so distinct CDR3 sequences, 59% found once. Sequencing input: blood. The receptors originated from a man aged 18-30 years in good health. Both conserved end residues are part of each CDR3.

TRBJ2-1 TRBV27 CASSLSSLTGEISYNEQFF
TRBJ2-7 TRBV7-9 CASSSFLAGGSYEQYF
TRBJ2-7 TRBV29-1 CSVVTGSYEQYF
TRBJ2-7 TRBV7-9 CASSADFNEQYF
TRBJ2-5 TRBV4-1 CASSQGRGSGMGETQYF
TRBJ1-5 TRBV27 CAIRRGAASNQPQHF
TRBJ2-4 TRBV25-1 CASKAQGINIQYF
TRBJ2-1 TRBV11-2 CASSLELADGGNNEQFF
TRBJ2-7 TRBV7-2 CASSWGTGLTYEQYF
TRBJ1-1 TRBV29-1 CSVTGLLGTEAFF
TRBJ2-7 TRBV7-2 CASSLASQGAYEQYF
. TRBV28 CASSPIQGAGQETQYF
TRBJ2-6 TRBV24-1 CATSDNPRGKSSGANVLTF
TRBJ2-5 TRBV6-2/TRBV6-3 CASSSGTSSNEQYF
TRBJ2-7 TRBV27 CASSVMQSSYEQYF
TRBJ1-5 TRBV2 CASERGVGQPQHF
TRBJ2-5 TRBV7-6 CASSLVGESGESQYF
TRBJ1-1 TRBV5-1 CASSSVNSRSGKGGAFF
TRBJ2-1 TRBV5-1 CASSLALANNEQFF
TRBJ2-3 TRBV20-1 CSARDGRATDTQYF